What follows describes a single T cell receptor (beta chain). Its antigen is not identified. V shed 4 bases, J shed 8 bases, and the junction held 8 bases outside the gene matches. CDR3 size: 13 residues. The data were taken from a study of cytotoxic CD8 clonotypes in ibrutinib-treated CLL. Findings and limits, study-wide: In comparison with age-matched healthy donors, baseline clonality was higher and tracked circulating CD8+ T-cell counts. Public clonotypes, an uncommon group, contracted or remained stable on treatment.

Only in-frame clones appear in the TCRdb table, and some are missing; sequencing was by immunoSEQ multiplex PCR. The sample carries 300,000 to 400,000 clones, roughly 71% recorded once. The material was PBMCs, obtained after 36 months of ibrutinib treatment. This receptor was taken from a human donor with chronic lymphocytic leukemia. The chain recombines TRBV5-3 with TRBJ1-2; TRBD1 matches at 7 bases. TRBV5-3 is an ORF; its function is uncertain. The CDR3 sequence: CARSPWTGRGYTF. The CDR3 coding sequence is TGTGCCAGAAGCCCCTGGACAGGCCGCGGCTACACCTTC.